The 22 T cell receptor beta chains given below trace back to one sample, sequenced in a study of T-cell memory formation after mild COVID-19. Each CDR3 protein gets one entry after TCRdb re-called the 5' RACE reads with MiXCR. The sample contains 400,000 to 550,000 distinct CDR3 sequences, more than 20% of which appear only once. Specimen: PBMCs or a T cell subset sorted from them (not recorded which). These receptors came from an adult woman who had mild COVID-19 (a few samples of this study predate the infection). Cell type and time point are not known.

This clonotype was detected only a few times. The gene calls are TRBV29-1 and TRBJ2-1; D not certain. The CDR3 loop spans 14 amino acids. With 5 bases removed from V and 0 bases from J, the gap between germline ends came to 11 bases. Germline lookup yields CDR1 SQVTM and CDR2 ANQGSEA. CDR3 bases: TGCAGCGTTAAGGTCGCCCCCTCCTACAATGAGCAGTTCTTC. This translates into CSVKVAPSYNEQFF.

The gene calls are TRBV20-1 and TRBJ1-4, with D perhaps matching TRBD1 (6 bases). Per germline, CDR1 DFQATT and CDR2 SNEGSKA (reference sequence). The CDR3 runs to 14 residues. The ends were cut back, 4 bases at V and 6 bases at J, with 15 bases in the middle. The CDR3, as DNA: TGCAGTGCTATAGAGGGGGGCGGAGATGAAAAACTGTTTTTT. This translates into CSAIEGGGDEKLFF.

The chain joins TRBV12-3 or TRBV12-4 to TRBJ1-3, with a possible D match to TRBD1 (5 bases). The CDR3 extends over 16 amino acids. Deletions cut 6 bases from V and 0 bases from J, with 15 bases between. Here the CDR3 reads CASSRIQGLSGNTIYF. Written as DNA, the CDR3 is TGTGCCAGCAGCAGAATTCAGGGCCTCTCTGGAAACACCATATATTTT.

In this sample, this clonotype turned up once. The gene calls are TRBV14 and TRBJ2-7; TRBD2 might be the D (5 bases). Germline values: CDR1 SGHDN, CDR2 FVKESK. With 3 bases removed from V and 2 bases from J, the gap between germline ends came to 11 bases. The CDR3 has 14 amino acids. Written as DNA, the CDR3 is TGTGCCAGCAGCCAGAGAGGGTCCGCCTACGAGCAGTACTTC. Translated: CASSQRGSAYEQYF.

This chain connects TRBV18 to TRBJ2-1; no definite D call. Deletions cut 0 bases from V and 4 bases from J, with 7 bases between. CDR3 length: 14 residues. Germline V CDR1 and CDR2: KGHSH, LQKENI. As DNA, the CDR3 is TGTGCCAGCTCACCACCTAACGGTTACAATGAGCAGTTCTTC. Amino acid sequence: CASSPPNGYNEQFF.

This clonotype was seen only once. The chain has TRBV29-1 and TRBJ2-4; D remains unclear. Trimming removed 4 bases from V and 9 bases from J, with 13 bases in between. This CDR3 is built from 12 residues. The germline gives CDR1 SQVTM, CDR2 ANQGSEA. The CDR3 bases are TGCAGCGTTGTATCCAGCCGGAGCATTCAGTACTTC. It specifies CSVVSSRSIQYF.

This clonotype appeared a few times. The rearrangement joins TRBV11-2 to TRBJ2-3; no clear D gene. The CDR3 runs 15 residues. In germline, CDR1 is SGHAT, CDR2 FQNNGV. Trimming pared 4 bases from V and 6 bases from J, leaving 17 bases between. The CDR3 nucleotides read TGTGCCAGCAGCTCATCGACTTGGCGTCATGATACGCAGTATTTT. It specifies CASSSSTWRHDTQYF.

This chain uses TRBV20-1 with TRBJ2-2, with 8 positions matching TRBD1. V shed 5 bases and J 0 bases; nucleotides not matched to a gene: 2. The CDR3 has 14 residues. Germline V lookup: CDR1 DFQATT, CDR2 SNEGSKA (reference sequence). CDR3 DNA sequence: TGCAGTGCTGGACAGGGAGCGAACACCGGGGAGCTGTTTTTT. It yields the protein CSAGQGANTGELFF.

The V call is TRBV27, the J call TRBJ2-1, with D perhaps matching TRBD1 (6 bases). This CDR3 comprises 16 residues. Germline loops: CDR1 MNHEY, CDR2 SMNVEV (reference sequence). V lost 4 bases to trimming and J lost 4 bases, with 17 bases between them. Here the CDR3 reads CASSSLTGPNYNEQFF. The CDR3 nucleotides are TGTGCCAGCAGTTCCCTCACAGGGCCTAATTACAATGAGCAGTTCTTC.

The chain couples TRBV10-2 to TRBJ2-7, with TRBD1 matching over 8 bases. This CDR3 comprises 15 residues. CDR1 and CDR2 from the germline V gene are WSHSY and SAAADI. The V gene end was trimmed by 3 bases and the J gene end by 4 bases; junction bases not matched to a gene: 8. The CDR3 protein is CASSELGTGSYEQYF. The CDR3 bases are TGCGCCAGCAGTGAACTGGGGACAGGTTCTTACGAGCAGTACTTC.

This clonotype was observed at least ten times. Its ends do not fully match the called genes, so a read error is possible. The chain uses TRBV4-3 and TRBJ2-1; the match to TRBD2 covers 7 bases. CDR3 length: 14 residues. CDR1 and CDR2 from the germline V gene are LGHNA and YSLEER. Written as DNA, the CDR3 is TGTGCCAGTAGTGGGGGGGGCTCCTACAATGAGCAGTTCTTC. Translated: CASSGGGSYNEQFF.

The chain joins TRBV9 to TRBJ2-1, with TRBD2 as a possible D gene (5 bases). The germline CDR1 and CDR2 sequences are SGDLS and YYNGEE. V dropped 0 bases and J dropped 0 bases, with 13 bases sitting between them. The CDR3 totals 17 residues. The CDR3 DNA reads TGTGCCAGCAGCGTAGACGCGGGCTTCCCCTCCTACAATGAGCAGTTCTTC. It yields the protein CASSVDAGFPSYNEQFF.

V and J are TRBV27 and TRBJ2-5, with 7 bases identical to TRBD1. This CDR3 has 15 amino acids. CDR1 and CDR2 (germline): MNHEY, SMNVEV (reference sequence). After removal of 5 bases from V and 2 bases from J, the junction contained 8 bases not matched to a gene. The CDR3 spells CASSTWDSQQETQYF. The CDR3 DNA follows: TGTGCCAGCAGTACCTGGGACAGCCAACAAGAGACCCAGTACTTC.

This clonotype was detected only a few times. This chain uses TRBV5-1 with TRBJ1-2; D is perhaps TRBD1 (5 bases). V lost 5 bases and J lost 3, with 17 bases in between. Germline CDR1 and CDR2: SGHRS and YFSETQ. The CDR3 has 15 residues. Here the CDR3 DNA reads TGCGCCAGCAGTACAGGCTGGCCCGGGGACTATGGCTACACCTTC. It encodes CASSTGWPGDYGYTF.

The chain couples TRBV19 to TRBJ2-7; possibly TRBD2 for D (5 bases). The length of the CDR3 is 14 residues. Germline V lookup: CDR1 LNHDA, CDR2 SQIVND (reference sequence). The V gene lost 1 base and the J gene lost 1 base, with 8 bases spanning the gap. The CDR3 spells CASSIAEESYEQYF. The CDR3 nucleotides are TGTGCCAGTAGTATAGCGGAGGAGTCCTACGAGCAGTACTTC.

The chain's CDR3 is CASSQVNSNQPQHF. For the CDR3, the DNA is TGCGCCAGCAGCCAAGTGAATAGCAATCAGCCCCAGCATTTT. The V gene is TRBV4-1, the J gene TRBJ1-5; no clear D. Germline V gene sequence: CDR1 MGHRA, CDR2 YSYEKL. Trimming removed 1 base from V and 0 bases from J, with 4 bases in between. This CDR3 contains 14 residues.

The chain carries TRBV5-1 and TRBJ2-3, with 8 nucleotides matching TRBD1. The V and J ends lost 4 bases and 4 bases, in that order; junction bases with no gene match: 8. CDR1 is SGHRS, CDR2 YFSETQ, per germline. The length of the CDR3 is 15 residues. The CDR3: CASSDGQGEADTQYF. CDR3 nucleotides: TGCGCCAGCAGCGACGGACAGGGAGAAGCAGATACGCAGTATTTT. The full variable domain, its missing parts supplied by reference TRBV5-1 and TRBJ2-3, is KAGVTQTPRYLIKTRGQQVTLSCSPISGHRSVSWYQQTPGQGLQFLFEYFSETQRNKGNFPGRFSGRQFSNSRSEMNVSTLELGDSALYLCASSDGQGEADTQYFGPGTRLTVL.

This clonotype was recorded a few times. V is TRBV7-9 and J is TRBJ2-7; D is ambiguous. V shed 5 bases and J shed 2 bases, with 10 bases lying between them. The CDR3 spans 13 residues. The germline gives CDR1 SEHNR, CDR2 FQNEAQ (reference sequence). The DNA for the CDR3 is TGTGCCAGCAGCCACACGGGCCCCTACGAGCAGTACTTC. Protein product: CASSHTGPYEQYF.

This clonotype was observed a few times. The chain is built from TRBV4-1 and TRBJ2-1; tentatively, D is TRBD1 (5 bases). CDR1 and CDR2 from the germline V gene are MGHRA and YSYEKL. This CDR3 is 13 amino acids long. The V end lost 0 bases, the J end lost 8 bases, and 8 bases lay between the germline ends. This CDR3 reads CASSQDQGDEQFF. The CDR3 bases are TGCGCCAGCAGCCAAGATCAAGGGGATGAGCAGTTCTTC.

This clonotype was observed a handful of times. CDR3 amino acids: CASSLGMGLYGYTF. CDR3 in DNA: TGTGCCAGCAGCTTAGGGATGGGACTCTATGGCTACACCTTC. This sequence joins TRBV7-9 and TRBJ1-2; D is perhaps TRBD1 (5 bases). V lost 1 base and J lost 4, with 10 bases in between. Germline V gene data show CDR1 as SEHNR and CDR2 as FQNEAQ (reference sequence). The CDR3 loop spans 14 amino acids. Together with reference TRBV7-9 and TRBJ1-2, the CDR3 gives the full variable domain: DTGVSQNPRHKITKRGQNVTFRCDPISEHNRLYWYRQTLGQGPEFLTYFQNEAQLEKSRLLSDRFSAERPKGSFSTLEIQRTEQGDSAMYLCASSLGMGLYGYTFGSGTRLTVV.

Only a few counts were recorded for this clonotype. V is TRBV5-1 and J is TRBJ1-2; TRBD1 agrees at 8 bases. The CDR3 sequence is 15 residues long. V lost 0 bases and J lost 6; bases outside the gene matches: 7. CDR1 and CDR2 from the germline V gene are SGHRS and YFSETQ. This CDR3 is CASSLELGQEDGYTF. For the CDR3, the DNA is TGCGCCAGCAGCTTGGAATTGGGACAGGAGGATGGCTACACCTTC.

This chain uses TRBV7-9 with TRBJ2-7, with TRBD1 matching over 10 bases. CDR3 size: 14 residues. V lost 7 bases, J lost 2 bases, and 5 bases stayed unmatched. Germline assignment: CDR1 SEHNR and CDR2 FQNEAQ (reference sequence). The chain's CDR3 is CASTPGTGAYEQYF. As DNA, the CDR3 is TGTGCCAGCACCCCCGGGACAGGGGCCTACGAGCAGTACTTC. The whole variable domain, filled in from reference TRBV7-9 and TRBJ2-7, reads DTGVSQNPRHKITKRGQNVTFRCDPISEHNRLYWYRQTLGQGPEFLTYFQNEAQLEKSRLLSDRFSAERPKGSFSTLEIQRTEQGDSAMYLCASTPGTGAYEQYFGPGTRLTVT.